In its sample, the clone carrying this TCR beta chain was seen many times. Its antigen is undetermined. Trimming stripped 6 bases from V and 2 bases from J, with 10 bases between. The CDR3 runs to 13 residues. Germline assignment: CDR1 SGHTA and CDR2 FQGNSA. Exclusion of patients followed from uncontrolled infection, other autoimmune disease, pregnancy or lactation. This entry comes from a study of T cells in Graves' hyperthyroidism and ophthalmopathy. Amplification yielded TCR beta CDR3 regions, with RNA transcripts as the source. First-round RT-PCR with HTBI primers amplified the TCR CDR3 region. MiXCR was run by TCRdb on the multiplex PCR reads, yielding one entry per CDR3 protein. The table lists approximately 330,000 distinct CDR3 sequences, roughly 15% of them singletons. Study conclusions and caveats: Most thyroid clonotypes expanded above 0.001 appeared in blood too. Ophthalmopathy could be told apart from stable hyperthyroidism with a 13 V-J model. Ophthalmopathy prediction by the model preceded onset by a median about 6 months.

The sequence came from a woman aged 40 to 50 with Graves' ophthalmopathy. Sequences were obtained from blood. The chain joins TRBV7-2 to TRBJ1-1; a possible D gene is TRBD1 (6 bases). CDR3 nucleotides: TGTGCCAGCAGGCTGGACAGAAACACTGAAGCTTTCTTT. Protein sequence: CASRLDRNTEAFF.